The 21 T cell receptor beta chains given below trace back to one sample, sequenced in a study of CD8+ T cells in alopecia areata. In each case, RNA was isolated and then reverse transcribed into cDNA as the sequencing template. Some clones are missing from TCRdb's copy, which holds only in-frame ones; the method was immunoSEQ multiplex PCR. The table shows about 210,000 clones, with 50% to 75% occurring only once. Indicated treatment: oral pan-JAK inhibitor, 5-10 mg twice daily. The specimen comprised CD4+ T cells sorted from blood, sampled at week 4, from a patient treated with tofacitinib. Receptors were obtained from a human donor with alopecia areata.

V gene TRBV23-1 combines with J gene TRBJ2-7; 7 bases fit TRBD1. TRBV23-1 belongs to the ORF category, with a function that is uncertain. J was trimmed by 3 bases and V by 3 bases; bases with no gene match: 8. The CDR3 has 15 residues. CDR3 amino acids: CASSHFGTVGYEQYF. The DNA of the CDR3 is TGCGCCAGCAGTCACTTCGGGACAGTAGGCTACGAGCAGTACTTC.

This clone was seen more than once but under ten times. V and J are TRBV18 and TRBJ2-7, with D uncertain. Germline V gives CDR1 KGHSH, CDR2 LQKENI. The CDR3 consists of 13 residues. V shed 3 bases and J shed 1 base, with 7 bases lying between them. As DNA, the CDR3 is TGTGCCAGCTCACCCTCACAATCCTACGAGCAGTACTTC. As protein: CASSPSQSYEQYF.

V is TRBV4-3 and J is TRBJ2-7, with D unresolved. There are 15 residues in the CDR3. CDR1 and CDR2 (germline): LGHNA, YSLEER. Trimming removed 1 base from V and 4 bases from J, with 14 bases in between. CDR3 DNA sequence: TGCGCCAGCAGCCAAGGGAAGGGATTAGTATACGAGCAGTACTTC. As protein: CASSQGKGLVYEQYF.

The chain employs TRBV7-2 and TRBJ2-3; TRBD2 aligns across 7 bases. Germline CDR1 is SGHTA and CDR2 is FQGNSA. The CDR3 covers 14 residues. J lost 8 bases, V lost 2 bases, and 7 bases had no gene match. The CDR3 reads CASSLTSVRVTQYF. The CDR3 DNA sequence: TGTGCCAGCAGCTTAACTAGCGTGCGGGTTACGCAGTATTTT.

A note on this clone: One end of the junction varies from germline; a read error may be responsible. This chain connects TRBV4-3 to TRBJ2-1; 10 bases are a match to TRBD2. This CDR3 contains 17 residues. CDR1 and CDR2 from the germline V gene are LGHNA and YSLEER. CDR3: CASSQAPIAGGPNKQFF. The CDR3 nucleotides are TGCGCCAGCAGCCAGGCGCCAATAGCGGGGGGACCCAATAAGCAGTTCTTC.

This sequence joins TRBV7-2 and TRBJ2-7; TRBD2 aligns across 7 bases. Germline V CDR1 and CDR2: SGHTA, FQGNSA. The CDR3 length is 15 residues. V dropped 0 bases and J dropped 2; count of bases not matched to a gene: 4. CDR3 residues: CASSLARGIAYEQYF. The CDR3 DNA sequence: TGTGCCAGCAGCTTAGCGCGGGGGATAGCCTACGAGCAGTACTTC.

The rearrangement joins TRBV5-6 to TRBJ2-5, with D perhaps assigned TRBD1 or TRBD2 (5 bases each). Germline CDR1 is SGHDT and CDR2 is YYEEEE. Trimming removed 3 bases at V and 4 bases at J, with 10 bases between. There are 13 residues in the CDR3. CDR3 region: CASSSPGPETQYF. DNA of the CDR3: TGTGCCAGCAGCTCACCGGGACCAGAGACCCAGTACTTC.

This clone showed up just a few times. This chain links TRBV25-1 with TRBJ2-7, with D hard to call. CDR1 is MGHDK and CDR2 is SYGVNS in the germline V gene. Trimming took 5 bases from V and 0 from J, leaving 11 bases between them. The CDR3 consists of 14 residues. CDR3 sequence reads: CASSKPTPSYEQYF. The CDR3 nucleotides are TGTGCCAGCAGTAAACCGACACCCTCCTACGAGCAGTACTTC.

V usage is TRBV29-1 and J usage is TRBJ1-1, with D perhaps TRBD1 (5 bases). CDR3 length: 12 amino acids. Trimming pared 3 bases from V and 8 bases from J, leaving 13 bases between. Germline V gives CDR1 SQVTM, CDR2 ANQGSEA. The CDR3 here is CSVDFTWGEAFF. The CDR3, as DNA: TGCAGCGTTGATTTTACCTGGGGGGAAGCTTTCTTT. Supplemented by reference TRBV29-1 and TRBJ1-1, the full variable domain reads SAVISQKPSRDICQRGTSLTIQCQVDSQVTMMFWYRQQPGQSLTLIATANQGSEATYESGFVIDKFPISRPNLTFSTLTVSNMSPEDSSIYLCSVDFTWGEAFFGQGTRLTVV.

The chain recombines TRBV6-4 with TRBJ1-5; no clear D gene. CDR1 and CDR2 (germline): MRHNA, SNTAGT. CDR3 length: 13 amino acids. Trimming removed 4 bases from V and 3 bases from J, with 7 bases in between. CDR3 protein: CASSVQLNQPQHF. CDR3 DNA sequence: TGTGCCAGCAGTGTACAGCTCAATCAGCCCCAGCATTTT.

The rearrangement joins TRBV27 to TRBJ2-5; 8 bases match TRBD1. The V segment lost 5 bases and the J segment 0 bases; nucleotides outside the gene matches: 11. The CDR3 is made up of 17 amino acids. Germline lookup yields CDR1 MNHEY and CDR2 SMNVEV (reference sequence). CDR3 nucleotides: TGTGCCAGCAGTCGGGTGACAGGGGCATTGTACCAAGAGACCCAGTACTTC. Translation gives CASSRVTGALYQETQYF.

The rearrangement uses TRBV4-2 and TRBJ2-2; the match to TRBD2 covers 10 bases. V was clipped by 4 bases and J by 6 bases; unmatched bases: 8. The CDR3 runs 16 residues. The germline CDR1 and CDR2 sequences are LGHNA and YNFKEQ. The CDR3 region has the DNA TGTGCCAGCAGCCCGCTTCCGAGCGGGGGGGCCGGGGAGCTGTTTTTT. This encodes CASSPLPSGGAGELFF.

V usage is TRBV9 and J usage is TRBJ2-1; the match to TRBD2 covers 11 bases. Per germline, CDR1 SGDLS and CDR2 YYNGEE. This CDR3 has 14 residues. The J segment lost 8 bases and the V segment lost 7 bases, leaving 8 bases of the junction unmatched. CDR3 in DNA: TGTGCCAGCTGCTCGACTAGCGGGGTCGATGAGCAGTTCTTC. Translated: CASCSTSGVDEQFF.

The chain recombines TRBV4-2 with TRBJ1-5; no reliable D call. The germline CDR1 and CDR2 sequences are LGHNA and YNFKEQ. The CDR3 extends over 13 amino acids. Trimming removed 0 bases from V and 4 bases from J, with 4 bases in between. The CDR3 here is CASSQDRNQPQHF. The CDR3 DNA reads TGTGCCAGCAGCCAAGACAGGAATCAGCCCCAGCATTTT.

This chain uses TRBV30 with TRBJ1-6; no clear D gene. Trimming took 0 bases from V and 14 from J, leaving 20 bases between them. The CDR3 contains 15 residues. The germline V gene encodes CDR1 GTSNPN and CDR2 SVGIG (reference sequence). Here the CDR3 reads CAWSVGSSLNSALHF. The DNA of the CDR3 is TGTGCCTGGAGTGTAGGGTCGTCGCTTAATTCGGCCCTCCACTTT.

The rearrangement links TRBV29-1 to TRBJ1-1, with TRBD1 identical over 9 bases. Germline values: CDR1 SQVTM, CDR2 ANQGSEA. The CDR3 runs to 13 residues. Germline trimming cut 6 bases from V and 5 bases from J; bases unmatched to any gene: 7. Here the CDR3 reads CSVVQGARTEAFF. DNA for the CDR3: TGCAGCGTGGTACAGGGGGCGCGGACTGAAGCTTTCTTT.

This clone was recorded a few times. V gene TRBV21-1 combines with J gene TRBJ2-1; the table's D call TRBD2 went unverified against the DNA. TRBV21-1 corresponds to a pseudogene. The CDR3 spans 14 residues. CDR3 residues: CASSKVRDFHEQFF. The DNA of the CDR3 is TGTGCCAGCAGCAAAGTGAGGGATTTCCATGAGCAGTTCTTC.

This clone was seen a few times. This chain uses TRBV29-1 with TRBJ1-4; no definite D call. Trimming removed 8 bases at V and 2 bases at J, with 15 bases between. This CDR3 spans 14 amino acids. The germline V gene encodes CDR1 SQVTM and CDR2 ANQGSEA. CDR3 sequence (DNA): TGCAGCTCCCCTAGGAGGACTACTAATGAAAAACTGTTTTTT. As protein: CSSPRRTTNEKLFF. Full variable domain (outside the CDR3, taken from reference TRBV29-1 and TRBJ1-4): SAVISQKPSRDICQRGTSLTIQCQVDSQVTMMFWYRQQPGQSLTLIATANQGSEATYESGFVIDKFPISRPNLTFSTLTVSNMSPEDSSIYLCSSPRRTTNEKLFFGSGTQLSVL.

This clone occurred a few times. The V call is TRBV4-1, the J call TRBJ1-1; D is unclear. CDR3 length: 13 residues. Per germline, CDR1 MGHRA and CDR2 YSYEKL. Trimming took off 3 bases at V and 5 bases at J, with 10 bases between the two ends. CDR3 protein: CASSQPRRTEAFF. DNA of the CDR3: TGCGCCAGCAGCCAGCCAAGGCGTACTGAAGCTTTCTTT.

The chain uses TRBV30 and TRBJ1-2; a weak D match, TRBD1 (6 bases). Germline lookup yields CDR1 GTSNPN and CDR2 SVGIG (reference sequence). With 2 bases removed from V and 2 bases from J, the gap between germline ends came to 15 bases. CDR3 length: 15 residues. The CDR3 DNA reads as TGTGCCTGGAGTCTTTCGACAGGATGGAACTATGGCTACACCTTC. Protein sequence: CAWSLSTGWNYGYTF.

This chain uses TRBV30 with TRBJ2-2; no reliable D call. Per germline, CDR1 GTSNPN and CDR2 SVGIG (reference sequence). The V gene lost 4 bases and the J gene lost 4 bases, with 13 bases spanning the gap. This CDR3 has 14 amino acids. The CDR3 nucleotides read TGTGCCTGGATCCGCGACATATTCACCGGGGAGCTGTTTTTT. Amino acid sequence: CAWIRDIFTGELFF. The full variable domain, rest sourced from reference TRBV30 and TRBJ2-2, is SQTIHQWPATLVQPVGSPLSLECTVEGTSNPNLYWYRQAAGRGLQLLFYSVGIGQISSEVPQNLSASRPQDRQFILSSKKLLLSDSGFYLCAWIRDIFTGELFFGEGSRLTVL.